This T cell receptor beta chain originates from a study of shared clonotypes between healthy human individuals. Across the whole study: Used for every donor were three CD4 naive, three CD4 memory, two CD8 naive and one CD8 memory plate.

This CDR3 is built from 15 residues. Germline loops: CDR1 SGHKS, CDR2 YYEKEE (reference sequence). Between the trimmed V and J ends, which lost 4 bases and 1 base, there was a span of 12 bases. TCRdb's table, derived via immunoSEQ multiplex PCR, lists solely in-frame clones and lacks some. The table records about 680,000 clones, approximately 79% of them present only once. The chain carries TRBV5-5 and TRBJ2-1, with a weak D call TRBD2 (5 bases). The source is a woman aged 30 to 39 in good health. Specimen: memory CD4+ T cells sorted from blood. Subset indicated: CD45RA-negative fraction. CDR3 loop: CASSQFSGSYNEQFF. For the CDR3, the DNA is TGTGCCAGCAGCCAATTCAGCGGTTCCTACAATGAGCAGTTCTTC.